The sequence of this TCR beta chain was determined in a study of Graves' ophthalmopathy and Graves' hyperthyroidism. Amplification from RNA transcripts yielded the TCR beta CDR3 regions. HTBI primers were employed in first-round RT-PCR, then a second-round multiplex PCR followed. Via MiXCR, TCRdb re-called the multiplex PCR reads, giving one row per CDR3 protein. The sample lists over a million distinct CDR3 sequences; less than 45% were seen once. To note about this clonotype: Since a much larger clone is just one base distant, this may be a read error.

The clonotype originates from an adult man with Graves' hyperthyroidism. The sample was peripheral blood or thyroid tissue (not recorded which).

The chain's CDR3 is CAGCVGLAEETQYF. CDR3 bases: TGTGCAGGCTGTGTGGGACTAGCGGAAGAGACCCAGTACTTC. V usage is TRBV12-3 or TRBV12-4 and J usage is TRBJ2-5; TRBD2 matches 11 bases. This CDR3 contains 14 residues.